Reported below is one T cell receptor (beta chain). Sequencing of TCR beta covered CD8+ and CD4+ T cells obtained from blood. Negative isolation yielded the CD8+ and CD4+ T cells, while FACS enriched the TEMRA cells. RNA totalling about 0.45 to 1 ug underwent reverse transcription with random hexamers. TCRdb re-called the immunoSEQ multiplex PCR reads through MiXCR, storing one row per CDR3 protein. The sample has some 57,000 distinct CDR3 sequences; roughly nine tenths are singletons. This CDR3 has 14 amino acids. The germline gives CDR1 MNHEY, CDR2 SMNVEV (reference sequence). V lost 3 bases and J 3 bases, leaving 11 bases between the germline ends. The data were taken from a study of CD8 T cells in Susac syndrome.

The sample consisted of CD8+ T cells from PBMCs. The source of this sequence is a human donor in good health. The chain couples TRBV27 to TRBJ2-5; D is unresolved. CDR3 bases: TGTGCCAGCAGTTTGAACCATCCCGAAGAGACCCAGTACTTC. Protein: CASSLNHPEETQYF.